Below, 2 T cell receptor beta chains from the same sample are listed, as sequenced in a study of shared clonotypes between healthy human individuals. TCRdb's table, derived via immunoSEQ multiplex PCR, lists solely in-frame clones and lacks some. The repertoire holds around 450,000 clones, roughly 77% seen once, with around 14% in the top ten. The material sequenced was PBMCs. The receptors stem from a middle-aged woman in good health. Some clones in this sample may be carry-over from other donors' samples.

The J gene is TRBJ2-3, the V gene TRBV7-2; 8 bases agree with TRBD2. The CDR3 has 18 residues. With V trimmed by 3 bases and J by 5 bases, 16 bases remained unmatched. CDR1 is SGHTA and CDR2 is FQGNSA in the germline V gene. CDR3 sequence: CASSFYLLAGGGGDTQYF. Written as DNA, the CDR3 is TGTGCCAGCAGCTTCTATCTTCTTGCGGGAGGAGGGGGAGATACGCAGTATTTT.

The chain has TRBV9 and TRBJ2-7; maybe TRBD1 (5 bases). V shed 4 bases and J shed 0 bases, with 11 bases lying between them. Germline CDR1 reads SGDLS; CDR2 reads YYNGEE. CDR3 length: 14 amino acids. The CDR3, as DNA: TGTGCCAGCAGCATACAACAGGACTCCTACGAGCAGTACTTC. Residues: CASSIQQDSYEQYF.